The clone carrying this T cell receptor beta chain has a count of ten or more. Its specificity is not known. The V gene's germline CDR1 is LGHNA and CDR2 YSLEER. Trimming pared 0 bases from V and 0 bases from J, leaving 18 bases between. CDR3 size: 19 residues. Each CDR3 protein gets one entry after TCRdb re-called the reads with MiXCR. The sample has around 58,000 distinct CDR3 sequences, about 19% seen once. The entry originates in a study of T cell repertoires in cytomegalovirus infection. Study details: Selected CMV epitopes included recently identified HLA-C-restricted ones as well as well-studied HLA-B-restricted ones. Based on public TCR beta signatures, there were indications of CMV infection and of a matching HLA type. The study, taken as a whole, reports: HLA-C-restricted CMV clonotypes gave the most frequent clonotype in two of eight donors.

The source is a human donor in good health (CMV status not recorded). Some clones in this sample may be carry-over from other donors' samples. This chain uses TRBV4-3 with TRBJ2-1, with a tentative D call TRBD1 (5 bases). The source material was CD8+ T cells from cultured PBMCs, sampled from culture after CMV antigen stimulation. In DNA form, the CDR3 reads TGCGCCAGCAGCCAAGACCCCGGAGTAGGGGTAAGCTCCTACAATGAGCAGTTCTTC. Translation: CASSQDPGVGVSSYNEQFF.